The source of this TCR beta chain is a study of OX40 agonist ivuxolimab in advanced cancers. Study context: Given to patients was ivuxolimab, an agonistic anti-OX40 (CD134) antibody.

Autoimmune disease history or systemic immunosuppression disqualified patients. Per germline, CDR1 LNHDA and CDR2 SQIVND (reference sequence). The V and J ends lost 1 base and 2 bases respectively, with 12 bases between them. The CDR3 has 16 residues. Whole-study findings and limits: The study observed clonal expansion of CD4+ and CD8+ blood T cells by week 6 at 0.1 to 3.0 mg/kg.

In the case of this clone: Its cognate antigen is unknown.

Using immunoSEQ multiplex PCR, the repertoire was profiled, and TCRdb retains in-frame clones only, with some absent. The sample consists of roughly 99,000 clones, approximately 89% of them appearing once. The TCR was taken from an adult with an advanced solid tumor such as melanoma, head and neck, liver or kidney cancer. The chain links TRBV19 to TRBJ1-5; no clear D. The sample in question was CD4+ or CD8+ T cells sorted from blood, obtained in a trial of the OX40 agonist ivuxolimab. CDR3 sequence reads: CASSIGSGRGNQPQHF. The CDR3, as DNA: TGTGCCAGTAGTATAGGTTCAGGAAGGGGCAATCAGCCCCAGCATTTT. The full variable domain, in which reference TRBV19 and TRBJ1-5 provide the parts outside the CDR3, is DGGITQSPKYLFRKEGQNVTLSCEQNLNHDAMYWYRQDPGQGLRLIYYSQIVNDFQKGDIAEGYSVSREKKESFPLTVTSAQKNPTAFYLCASSIGSGRGNQPQHFGDGTRLSIL.